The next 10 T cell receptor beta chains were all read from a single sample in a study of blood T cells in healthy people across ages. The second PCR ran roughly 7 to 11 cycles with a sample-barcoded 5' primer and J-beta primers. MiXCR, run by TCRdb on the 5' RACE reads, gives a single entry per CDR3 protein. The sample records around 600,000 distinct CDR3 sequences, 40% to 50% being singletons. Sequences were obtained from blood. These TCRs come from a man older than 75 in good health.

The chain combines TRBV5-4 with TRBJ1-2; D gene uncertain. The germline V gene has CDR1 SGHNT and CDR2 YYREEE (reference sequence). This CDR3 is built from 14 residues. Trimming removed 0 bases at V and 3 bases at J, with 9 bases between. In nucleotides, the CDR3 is TGTGCCAGCAGCTTGGGGCTGGAGGACTATGGCTACACCTTC. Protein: CASSLGLEDYGYTF.

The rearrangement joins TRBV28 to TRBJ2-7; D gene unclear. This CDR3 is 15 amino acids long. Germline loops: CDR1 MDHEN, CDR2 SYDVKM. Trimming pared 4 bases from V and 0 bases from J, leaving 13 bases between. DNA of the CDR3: TGTGCCAGCAGTTCCCCTCATAGGAGCTCCTACGAGCAGTACTTC. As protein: CASSSPHRSSYEQYF.

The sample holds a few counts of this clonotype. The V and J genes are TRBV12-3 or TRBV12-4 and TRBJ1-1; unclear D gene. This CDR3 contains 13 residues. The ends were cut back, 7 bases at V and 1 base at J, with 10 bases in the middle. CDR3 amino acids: CASTRHGNTEAFF. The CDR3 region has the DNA TGTGCCAGCACCAGACATGGGAACACTGAAGCTTTCTTT.

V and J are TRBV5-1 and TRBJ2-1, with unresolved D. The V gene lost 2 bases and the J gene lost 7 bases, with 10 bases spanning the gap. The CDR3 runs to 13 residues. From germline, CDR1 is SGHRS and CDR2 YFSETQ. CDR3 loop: CASSFGDRNEQFF. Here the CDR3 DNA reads TGCGCCAGCAGCTTTGGAGACCGGAATGAGCAGTTCTTC. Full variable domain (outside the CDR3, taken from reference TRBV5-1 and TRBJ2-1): KAGVTQTPRYLIKTRGQQVTLSCSPISGHRSVSWYQQTPGQGLQFLFEYFSETQRNKGNFPGRFSGRQFSNSRSEMNVSTLELGDSALYLCASSFGDRNEQFFGPGTRLTVL.

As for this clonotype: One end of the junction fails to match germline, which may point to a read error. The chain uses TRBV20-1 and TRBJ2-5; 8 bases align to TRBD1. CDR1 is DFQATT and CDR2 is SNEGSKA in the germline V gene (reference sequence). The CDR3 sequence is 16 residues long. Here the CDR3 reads CSTRKRGDRQQETQYF. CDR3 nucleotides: TGCAGTACTAGAAAAAGAGGGGACAGGCAGCAAGAGACCCAGTACTTC.

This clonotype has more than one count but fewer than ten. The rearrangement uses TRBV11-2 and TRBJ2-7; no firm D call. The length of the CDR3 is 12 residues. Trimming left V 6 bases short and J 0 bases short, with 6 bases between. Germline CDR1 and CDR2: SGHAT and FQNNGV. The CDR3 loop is CASRQSSYEQYF. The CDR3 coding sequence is TGTGCCAGCAGGCAGAGCTCCTACGAGCAGTACTTC.

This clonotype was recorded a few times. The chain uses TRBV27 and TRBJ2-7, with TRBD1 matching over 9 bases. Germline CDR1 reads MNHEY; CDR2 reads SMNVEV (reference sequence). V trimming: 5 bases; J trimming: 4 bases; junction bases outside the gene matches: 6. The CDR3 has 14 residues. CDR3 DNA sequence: TGTGCCAGCAGTCCTGACAGGGGGAAATACGAGCAGTACTTC. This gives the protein CASSPDRGKYEQYF.

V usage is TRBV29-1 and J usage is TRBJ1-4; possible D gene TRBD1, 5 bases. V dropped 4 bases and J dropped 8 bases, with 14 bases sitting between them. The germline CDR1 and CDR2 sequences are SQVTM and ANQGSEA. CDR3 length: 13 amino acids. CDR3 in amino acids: CSVASTGGEKLFF. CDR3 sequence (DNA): TGCAGCGTTGCTAGTACAGGTGGAGAAAAACTGTTTTTT.

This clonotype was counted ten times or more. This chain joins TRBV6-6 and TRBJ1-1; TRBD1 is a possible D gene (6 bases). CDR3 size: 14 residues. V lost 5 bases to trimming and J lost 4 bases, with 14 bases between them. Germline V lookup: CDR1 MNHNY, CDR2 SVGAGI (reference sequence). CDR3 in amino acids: CASSTGQWSTEAFF. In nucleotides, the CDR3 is TGTGCCAGCAGTACTGGACAGTGGAGCACTGAAGCTTTCTTT.

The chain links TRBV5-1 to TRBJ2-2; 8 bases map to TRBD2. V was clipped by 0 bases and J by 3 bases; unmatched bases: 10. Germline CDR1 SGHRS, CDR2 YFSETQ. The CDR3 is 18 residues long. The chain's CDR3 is CASSLDSSGRLDTGELFF. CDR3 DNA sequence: TGCGCCAGCAGCTTGGACTCCAGCGGGAGACTGGACACCGGGGAGCTGTTTTTT.